This record looks at one T cell receptor (beta chain) sequence and its context. The antigen this receptor binds is unknown. Base qualities are not recorded, but no much larger clone differs from it by a single base. Genomic DNA was extracted from sorted cells with the QIAGEN DNeasy Blood and Tissue Kit for TCRbeta CDR3 sequencing. Through immunoSEQ, high-throughput TCRbeta CDR3 sequencing was done commercially, including PCR amplification with internal controls and bias correction. The source study handled its data this way. A unique productive TCRbeta sequence was defined by the CDR3 nucleotide sequence when primers matched, and otherwise by the CDR3 amino acid sequence together with the Vbeta and Jbeta genes. As a correction for sorting error, sequences shared between sorted populations at a frequency ratio of 2:1 or less were discarded, and the remaining shared sequences were assigned to the higher population. Donor-reactive sequences were defined as at least 5-fold expanded in CFSE-low cells versus unstimulated cells, with frequency of at least 0.01% in CFSE-low cells. Jensen-Shannon divergence, calculated on the top 100 TCRbeta sequences ranked by frequency, was used to quantify repertoire divergence. For samples with multiple sequencing runs, sorting error was corrected in each run separately before the runs were combined. The table comes from immuneACCESS by way of TCRdb, which keeps in-frame sequences with V and J called. Part of the clones is missing from these tables; in studies checked, under half for an unresolved V gene and the rest for unknown reasons. V, J and clone size are those of that table, while D and trimming were read from the DNA. Within this sample are some 56,000 clones, with 91% of them counted one time only. The ten most abundant clones make up 13% to 15% of the sample.

The transplants used related donors with nonmyeloablative bone marrow transplantation, and mixed chimerism in the human trials was transient. Unstimulated Tregs (CD4+CD25+CD127-), CD4+ non-Tregs (CD4+CD25-), CD4 and CD8 cells were FACS-sorted from thawed PBMCs. The patients were several recipients of combined kidney and bone marrow transplants from the ITN036ST trial, and samples were available only from these trial subjects. Healthy control blood was processed to PBMCs by Ficoll density gradient and cryopreserved, and patient PBMCs were collected before and after transplant. This sample stems from a study of Tregs in tolerant kidney transplant recipients (dated by TCRdb to about 2019). In terms of the full investigation: The study used TCRbeta sequencing to identify donor-specific regulatory T cells before combined kidney and bone marrow transplantation, then tracked those cells after transplant.

Beyond this particular receptor, the publication reports: Although technical replication error seemed to be minimal, the question of biological reproducibility was not addressed directly. Expanding Tregs with activated donor B cells appeared to identify the most biologically relevant and donor-specific TCRbeta repertoire. Because the study included only a small number of patients, the results must be confirmed in larger populations and under other immunosuppression protocols. Donor-specific Treg expansion exceeded global Treg expansion in tolerant patients, suggesting antigen-driven rather than nonspecific expansion. For some patients the PCR primers changed over time, which made it impossible to compare the samples from those patients at the nucleotide level.

This TCR came from a human patient who received a combined kidney and bone marrow transplant. Once a transplant has taken place, some T cells may be donor derived. Sequenced here: CD8+ T cells from blood (PBMCs), sampled 24 months after the transplant.

This receptor has the CDR3 CASSQTPTGVGEKLFF. The DNA is as follows: TGTGCCAGCAGCCAGACCCCGACAGGGGTGGGGGAAAAACTGTTTTTT. The V and J segments used are TRBV5-6 and TRBJ1-4, with 8 middle bases fitting TRBD1. CDR3 length: 16 amino acids, cysteine to phenylalanine. The DNA shown is the 48-base CDR3, in frame from base 1. The germline V gene provides CDR1 SGHDT and CDR2 YYEEEE. Unmatched junction bases come to 13, with V trimmed by 4 bases and J by 8 bases. The full variable domain, completed from the reference TRBV5-6 and TRBJ1-4 proteins outside the CDR3, reads DAGVTQSPTHLIKTRGQQVTLRCSPKSGHDTVSWYQQALGQGPQFIFQYYEEEERQRGNFPDRFSGHQFPNYSSELNVNALLLGDSALYLCASSQTPTGVGEKLFFGSGTQLSVL.